The clone carrying this T cell receptor (beta chain) was observed many times. As yet, its antigen is unknown. These data come from a study of neurological immune-mediated disorders. Study conclusions and caveats: HTLV-1-associated myelopathy ranked highest for TCR clonal expansion and multiple sclerosis lowest, beneath healthy controls. The absence of shared CDR3 amino acid sequences among expanded clones across subjects suggests private repertoires in all groups.

The time point: longitudinal time-point 2. Each TCR transcript was tagged with a 10-nucleotide random UMI during 5'RACE. TCRdb passed the 5' RACE reads through MiXCR, listing each CDR3 protein once. The sample yields around 90,000 distinct CDR3 sequences, roughly 13% seen once. Source material: PBMCs. The TCR originated in a female donor with HTLV-1-associated myelopathy (HAM/TSP).

CDR3 region: CASSFRGSGTDTQYF. CDR3 sequence (DNA): TGTGCCAGCAGCTTCAGGGGGAGTGGAACAGATACGCAGTATTTT. The rearrangement joins TRBV11-2 to TRBJ2-3, with TRBD1 identical over 7 bases. Germline V gene lookup returns CDR1 SGHAT and CDR2 FQNNGV. There are 15 residues in the CDR3. V shed 3 bases and J 3 bases; nucleotides not matched to a gene: 6.